A selection of T cell receptor beta chains follows, all from one sample in a study of blood T cell repertoires in COVID-19. Method: immunoSEQ multiplex PCR; TCRdb's copy keeps in-frame clones and lacks some. Here the sample spans 130,000 or so clones, roughly four fifths being singletons. Specimen: PBMCs or T cells enriched from blood (not recorded which). The receptors stem from a woman between 45 and 60 years old with acute COVID-19. Both conserved end residues are part of each CDR3. Fields, in order: clone size, V gene, J gene, D gene, CDR3 DNA, CDR3 protein. D genes are given only for firm matches. Part of the rows lack a size; the others show once, few, many or a class for expanded clones.

-,TRBV7-2,TRBJ2-7,TRBD1,TGTGCCAGCAGCCGTGACAGGGGGCTTGCCCACGAGCAGTACTTC,CASSRDRGLAHEQYF
-,TRBV7-2,TRBJ2-7,-,TGTGCCAGCAGCTTAGACGGAGAAACCTACGAGCAGTACTTC,CASSLDGETYEQYF
-,TRBV11-2,TRBJ2-3,TRBD1,TGTGCCAGCAGCCCAGGGGGACAGGGGGCCCCAGATACGCAGTATTTT,CASSPGGQGAPDTQYF
few,TRBV7-9,TRBJ2-6,-,TGTGCCAGCAGTCCGACCCGGGGAACTGGGGCCAACGTCCTGACTTTC,CASSPTRGTGANVLTF
few,TRBV7-2,TRBJ2-3,TRBD2,TGTGCCAGCAGACCGCGGGAGACCCACACAGATACGCAGTATTTT,CASRPRETHTDTQYF
once,TRBV5-8,TRBJ1-1,TRBD1,TGTGCCAGCAGCTTGGGACAGGGGCCGAACACTGAAGCTTTCTTT,CASSLGQGPNTEAFF
-,TRBV7-7,TRBJ2-2,TRBD1,TGTGCTAGCAGCTCCGCCGGACAGGGATACACCGGGGAGCTGTTTTTT,CASSSAGQGYTGELFF
-,TRBV24-1,TRBJ2-3,TRBD1,TGTGCCACCAGTGAGCGGACAGGGGTCGTTAACCCGCAGTATTTT,CATSERTGVVNPQYF
once,TRBV28,TRBJ2-5,TRBD2,TGTGCCAGCAGTTTGGTCCGGGGCGGGAGCCAAGAGACCCAGTACTTC,CASSLVRGGSQETQYF
-,TRBV25-1,TRBJ2-5,-,TGTGCCAGCAGTATCCCCGGGGGAGAGACCCAGTACTTC,CASSIPGGETQYF
once,TRBV9,TRBJ2-2,-,TGTGCCAGCAGCGTAGACATAACACACACCGGGGAGCTGTTTTTT,CASSVDITHTGELFF
-,TRBV4-3,TRBJ2-2,-,TGCGCCAGCAGCCAAGTGGTCCTTCCTCGGGGTACGAACACCGGGGAGCTGTTTTTT,CASSQVVLPRGTNTGELFF
-,TRBV2,TRBJ1-2,-,TGTGCCAGCAGTATTACAGATACTCACTATGGCTACACCTTC,CASSITDTHYGYTF
-,TRBV19,TRBJ1-1,TRBD1,TGTGCCAGTAGTCGGGACAGAGTCACTGAAGCTTTCTTT,CASSRDRVTEAFF
-,TRBV2,TRBJ2-3,TRBD2,TGTGCCAGCAGTGAAGCGAGAGGATTAGCGGGAGAGGGTACGCAGTATTTT,CASSEARGLAGEGTQYF
-,TRBV30,TRBJ2-2,-,TGTGCCTGGAGTGTACTCACAGGGACCGGGGAGCTGTTTTTT,CAWSVLTGTGELFF
-,TRBV7-7,TRBJ2-1,TRBD2,TGTGCCAGCAGCTTCCCGGCCTGGACTAGCGGGAGAGGCAATGAGCAGTTCTTC,CASSFPAWTSGRGNEQFF
-,TRBV6-1,TRBJ1-5,-,TGTGCCAGCAGTGAACGGGGGGGGGCAGGTAGGAGGCCTTCAAGCAATCAGCTCCAGCATTTT,CASSERGGAGRRPSSNQLQHF
-,TRBV29-1,TRBJ2-5,-,TGCAGCGTTGTCGGGAATGCGCAAGAGACCCAGTACTTC,CSVVGNAQETQYF
-,TRBV9,TRBJ2-3,-,TGTGCCAGCAGCGGTTTACAGGGTTATGGGGATACGCAGTATTTT,CASSGLQGYGDTQYF
few,TRBV18,TRBJ1-2,TRBD1,TGTGCCAGCTCACCCGGGACAGACTATGGCTACACCTTC,CASSPGTDYGYTF
-,TRBV10-3,TRBJ2-2,-,TGTGCCATCAGTGTGAGCGTAGAACCCACCGGGGAGCTGTTTTTT,CAISVSVEPTGELFF
-,TRBV18,TRBJ1-3,-,TGTGCCAGCTCACAAGACAGCTCTGGAAACACCATATATTTT,CASSQDSSGNTIYF
-,TRBV21-1,TRBJ2-7,-,TGTGCCAGCAGCAAAGGGAGAGGGACAGCGGGTGCCGAGCGGTTAGAGCAGTACTTC,CASSKGRGTAGAERLEQYF
few,TRBV7-9,TRBJ1-5,-,TGTGCCAGCAGCTTAGATGGGCAGGGGTTCAATCAGCCCCAGCATTTT,CASSLDGQGFNQPQHF
-,TRBV19,TRBJ2-1,TRBD2,TGTGCCAGCGGAAGCGGGAGCTCCTACAATGAGCAGTTCTTC,CASGSGSSYNEQFF
-,TRBV6-1,TRBJ2-1,-,TGTGCCAGCAGTGAACGTCGAGCGGCCTACAATGAGCAGTTCTTC,CASSERRAAYNEQFF
-,TRBV9,TRBJ1-1,-,TGTGCCAGCAGCGTAGGGGACGGGGGCACTGAAGCTTTCTTT,CASSVGDGGTEAFF
-,TRBV11-2,TRBJ2-7,TRBD2,TGTGCCAGCAGCCCCCCTGGGGATAGCGGGAGTGAGGAGCAGTACTTC,CASSPPGDSGSEEQYF
-,TRBV27,TRBJ2-2,-,TGTGCCAGCAGGGGTTGGGGCAGGGATGGATCCGGGGAGCTGTTTTTT,CASRGWGRDGSGELFF
-,TRBV18,TRBJ1-5,TRBD1,TGTGCCAGCTCACCCCGGGACAGGGTTGGCAATCAGCCCCAGCATTTT,CASSPRDRVGNQPQHF
-,TRBV5-4,TRBJ2-2,-,TGTGCCAGCAGCCTTAGCGGAAGGAACACCGGGGAGCTGTTTTTT,CASSLSGRNTGELFF